One sample yielded the 19 T cell receptor beta chains listed below, sequenced in a study of beta chain features in type 1 diabetes. The authors reverse transcribed all of the isolated RNA, so sequencing captured expressed TCRB transcripts. Method: immunoSEQ multiplex PCR; TCRdb's copy keeps in-frame clones and lacks some. The table includes about 140,000 clones, roughly 9.7% detected once. The sequenced sample was central memory CD4+ T cells from blood. The origin of the receptors is a woman aged 40-49 years in good health.

The J gene is TRBJ1-1, the V gene TRBV16; no clear D gene. Germline V gene sequence: CDR1 KGHSY, CDR2 FQNENV. Trimming removed 0 bases at V and 2 bases at J, with 4 bases between. The CDR3 contains 13 residues. In DNA form, the CDR3 reads TGTGCCAGCAGCCAATCCCGTAACACTGAAGCTTTCTTT. As protein: CASSQSRNTEAFF.

This clone was counted between two and nine times. The CDR3 DNA reads TGTGCCAGCAGCCCCGGACTAGCGGGGGGGCGAATGAATGAGCAGTTCTTC. Translation: CASSPGLAGGRMNEQFF. The chain combines TRBV5-4 with TRBJ2-1; TRBD2 agrees at 15 bases. The CDR3 runs to 17 residues. The junction had 9 bases not matched to a gene; V was cut back by 4 bases and J by 7 bases. Germline CDR1 reads SGHNT; CDR2 reads YYREEE (reference sequence). The entire variable domain, with the rest obtained from reference TRBV5-4 and TRBJ2-1, is as follows: ETGVTQSPTHLIKTRGQQVTLRCSSQSGHNTVSWYQQALGQGPQFIFQYYREEENGRGNFPPRFSGLQFPNYSSELNVNALELDDSALYLCASSPGLAGGRMNEQFFGPGTRLTVL.

This sequence joins TRBV6-6 and TRBJ1-1; TRBD1 aligns across 9 bases. V lost 7 bases and J lost 4; bases outside the gene matches: 4. CDR1 MNHNY and CDR2 SVGAGI come from the germline V gene (reference sequence). This CDR3 is built from 13 residues. Written as DNA, the CDR3 is TGTGCCAGCAATGCACAGGGGGCCACTGAAGCTTTCTTT. It is translated as CASNAQGATEAFF.

There are a few counts of this clone. V is TRBV5-6 and J is TRBJ1-2, with D possibly matching TRBD1 (6 bases). CDR1 SGHDT and CDR2 YYEEEE come from the germline V gene. The CDR3 has 12 amino acids. Trimming cost V 2 bases and J 8 bases, with 10 bases left between them. This chain's CDR3 is CASSLQGGGYTF. CDR3 nucleotides: TGTGCCAGCAGCTTACAGGGCGGCGGCTACACCTTC.

The genes are TRBV9 and TRBJ1-6; TRBD1 matches 12 bases. The germline CDR1 and CDR2 sequences are SGDLS and YYNGEE. The CDR3 runs 17 residues. V gave up 2 bases and J gave up 7 bases; unmatched junction bases: 7. The CDR3 DNA follows: TGTGCCAGCAGCGTTTCCGGGACAGGGGGCAGCAATTCACCCCTCCACTTT. Translation: CASSVSGTGGSNSPLHF.

This clone occurred a few times. The chain couples TRBV5-1 to TRBJ2-3; D is undetermined. Per germline, CDR1 SGHRS and CDR2 YFSETQ. Trimming shortened V by 4 bases and J by 4 bases, and 4 bases separated the two germline ends. CDR3 length: 11 amino acids. In DNA form, the CDR3 reads TGCGCCAGCAGCCAGTCAGATACGCAGTATTTT. This sequence encodes CASSQSDTQYF.

This clone was recorded many times. The chain links TRBV7-9 to TRBJ2-3, with 7 bases lining up with TRBD2. The CDR3 totals 16 residues. Per the germline V gene, CDR1 is SEHNR and CDR2 is FQNEAQ (reference sequence). The J segment lost 0 bases and the V segment lost 3 bases, leaving 6 bases of the junction unmatched. The CDR3 bases are TGTGCCAGCAGCTTCGGGGTAGCGGGTAGCACAGATACGCAGTATTTT. Amino acids: CASSFGVAGSTDTQYF.

This clone was seen a few times. V gene TRBV9 combines with J gene TRBJ2-1; 11 nucleotides agree with TRBD2. Germline V lookup: CDR1 SGDLS, CDR2 YYNGEE. The CDR3 extends over 16 amino acids. With V trimmed by 0 bases and J by 12 bases, 11 bases remained unmatched. The CDR3 DNA is TGTGCCAGCAGCGTAGGCCTAGCGGGGGGCTCCCGTGGGCAGTTCTTC. Its translation is CASSVGLAGGSRGQFF.

This clone was seen only a few times. V usage is TRBV7-2 and J usage is TRBJ2-7; 9 bases align to TRBD1. This CDR3 region has 16 residues. From germline, CDR1 is SGHTA and CDR2 FQGNSA. J lost 4 bases, V lost 5 bases, and 12 bases had no gene match. In DNA, the CDR3 is TGTGCCAGCAGCCCGCTCCAGGGGGGACAGGGTTACGAGCAGTACTTC. Translated: CASSPLQGGQGYEQYF.

This clone has a count of ten or more. The J gene is TRBJ2-3, the V gene TRBV4-1; 8 bases match TRBD2. Trimming at V came to 0 bases and at J to 0 bases, leaving 5 bases not matched to a gene. The CDR3 is made up of 17 amino acids. Per germline, CDR1 MGHRA and CDR2 YSYEKL. The CDR3 DNA sequence: TGCGCCAGCAGCCAAGATGTTCCGGGGGGGAGCACAGATACGCAGTATTTT. Its protein product is CASSQDVPGGSTDTQYF.

This clone was observed a handful of times. The CDR3 DNA sequence: TGTGCCAGTAGTATCGACAGGCCACCCCTCCACTTT. It codes for CASSIDRPPLHF. The chain couples TRBV19 to TRBJ1-6; TRBD1 is a possible D gene (6 bases). Germline CDR1 and CDR2: LNHDA and SQIVND (reference sequence). V was pared by 3 bases and J by 11 bases, with 8 bases between. This CDR3 region has 12 residues.

This clone appeared a few times. This chain uses TRBV4-3 with TRBJ2-1, with 9 bases lining up with TRBD2. Germline lookup yields CDR1 LGHNA and CDR2 YSLEER. CDR3 length equals 15 residues. After removal of 4 bases from V and 5 bases from J, the junction contained 6 bases not matched to a gene. CDR3 bases: TGCGCCAGCAGCCCGCGACTAGCGGCCAACAATGAGCAGTTCTTC. It codes for CASSPRLAANNEQFF.

This clone has more than one count but fewer than ten. The chain joins TRBV27 to TRBJ1-2, with 7 nucleotides matching TRBD1. The CDR3 loop spans 15 amino acids. V was pared by 7 bases and J by 4 bases, with 12 bases of the junction left unmatched. From germline, CDR1 is MNHEY and CDR2 SMNVEV (reference sequence). The CDR3 DNA follows: TGTGCCAGCACTCCCAATCCCGCAGGGGGCTATGGCTACACCTTC. It specifies CASTPNPAGGYGYTF.

This chain connects TRBV7-2 to TRBJ1-6; no firm D call. Germline V gene data show CDR1 as SGHTA and CDR2 as FQGNSA. Trimming left V 5 bases short and J 10 bases short, with 21 bases between. The CDR3 covers 16 residues. Here the CDR3 reads CASSQDPGRMQSPLHF. CDR3 DNA: TGTGCCAGCAGCCAAGATCCCGGCAGGATGCAATCACCCCTCCACTTT.

In this sample, this clone turned up a few times. V is TRBV5-1 and J is TRBJ2-1; 13 nucleotides line up with TRBD2. The CDR3 length is 17 residues. Germline CDR1 reads SGHRS; CDR2 reads YFSETQ. V lost 1 base, J lost 8 bases, and 9 bases stayed unmatched. DNA for the CDR3: TGCGCCAGCAGCTTGTCTACTACTAGCGGGGGGGGCGATGAGCAGTTCTTC. Protein product: CASSLSTTSGGGDEQFF.

A few counts support this clone. The chain combines TRBV5-1 with TRBJ1-4; maybe TRBD1 (5 bases). Between the trimmed V and J ends, which lost 0 bases and 0 bases, there was a span of 15 bases. CDR1 and CDR2 from the germline V gene are SGHRS and YFSETQ. CDR3 length: 18 residues. The DNA for the CDR3 is TGCGCCAGCAGCTTGGCGACAGAAGCATTTCCAACTAATGAAAAACTGTTTTTT. This sequence encodes CASSLATEAFPTNEKLFF.

The V gene is TRBV19, the J gene TRBJ1-2; 7 bases agree with TRBD1. CDR1 and CDR2 (germline): LNHDA, SQIVND (reference sequence). This CDR3 comprises 14 residues. Losses at the gene ends were 7 bases for V and 6 bases for J; bases not matched to a gene: 11. CDR3 bases: TGTGCCAGTAATAAGGGTTCGACAGGGAATGGCTACACCTTC. Translation: CASNKGSTGNGYTF.

This clone was seen a few times. V and J are TRBV6-1 and TRBJ1-1; a weak D match, TRBD1 (6 bases). The CDR3 is 13 amino acids. Trimming took 6 bases from V and 7 from J, leaving 15 bases between them. Germline CDR1 and CDR2: MNHNS and SASEGT. CDR3 loop: CASSPWGHLEAFF. The CDR3 bases are TGTGCCAGCAGCCCCTGGGGGCACCTTGAAGCTTTCTTT.

This chain uses TRBV5-1 with TRBJ1-4; TRBD1 might be the D (5 bases). The CDR3 is 15 residues long. The germline CDR1 and CDR2 sequences are SGHRS and YFSETQ. With 0 bases removed from V and 8 bases from J, the gap between germline ends came to 14 bases. The CDR3 DNA is TGCGCCAGCAGCTTGGCCCGGGGGTCGGAGGAAAAACTGTTTTTT. It specifies CASSLARGSEEKLFF.